This TCR beta chain emerged from a study of response to subunit inactivated influenza vaccine. Overall study results and limits: The study's authors posited that every seasonal influenza vaccination enlists few new T cells.

MiXCR was run by TCRdb on the RT-PCR reads, yielding one entry per CDR3 protein. The sample carries hundreds of thousands of distinct CDR3 sequences, around 22% recorded once. About this clonotype: Antigen: not known.

This specimen consisted of PBMCs from blood, obtained approximately 22 months after vaccination. The receptor's source is a man aged 50 to 69 who received an inactivated influenza vaccine.

The CDR3 DNA follows: TGCGCCAGCAGCCAAGCTCAAAGCGGGGTCGGGCCCCAAGAGACCCAGTACTTC. It translates to CASSQAQSGVGPQETQYF. The chain employs TRBV4-1 and TRBJ2-5; 7 bases align to TRBD2. Germline V lookup: CDR1 MGHRA, CDR2 YSYEKL. J gave up 1 base and V 1 base, and 12 bases lay outside the gene matches. The CDR3 spans 18 residues.